This is a list of T cell receptor beta chains from one sample in a study of blood T cell repertoires in COVID-19. Sequencing used immunoSEQ multiplex PCR; TCRdb keeps in-frame clones, though not all of them. The sample shows over 150,000 clones, roughly nine tenths of them seen only once. Input material: peripheral blood. These receptors were taken from a man aged 18 to 30 who had recovered from COVID-19. CDR3s include the opening cysteine and the closing phenylalanine or tryptophan. A D gene is named only where the DNA matches it firmly. Some rows have no size entry. The others give once, few or many, or a class for an expanded clone.

v_gene: TRBV9
j_gene: TRBJ2-7
d_gene: TRBD2
abundance: -
CDR3nt: TGTGCCAGCAGCCTTGAGGCTAGCGGGACAAGTAGCGAGCAGTACTTC
CDR3aa: CASSLEASGTSSEQYF

v_gene: TRBV27
j_gene: TRBJ2-3
d_gene: -
abundance: -
CDR3nt: TGTGCCACCAGAGACGGAGGAGCGGGACAATCAGATACGCAGTATTTT
CDR3aa: CATRDGGAGQSDTQYF

v_gene: TRBV7-9
j_gene: TRBJ1-3
d_gene: -
abundance: -
CDR3nt: TGTGCCAGCAGCTTAGCGTTAGGAAACACCATATATTTT
CDR3aa: CASSLALGNTIYF

v_gene: TRBV9
j_gene: TRBJ2-2
d_gene: TRBD1
abundance: once
CDR3nt: TGTGCCAGCAGCGTAGGGCAGGGGGCGAACACCGGGGAGCTGTTTTTT
CDR3aa: CASSVGQGANTGELFF

v_gene: TRBV6-5
j_gene: TRBJ2-3
d_gene: TRBD1
abundance: -
CDR3nt: TGTGCTTCAACCGGGACAGGGGGGACAGATACGCAGTATTTT
CDR3aa: CASTGTGGTDTQYF

v_gene: TRBV7-9
j_gene: TRBJ2-1
d_gene: TRBD2
abundance: -
CDR3nt: TGTGCCAGCAGCTTACCCGCTGGGGGAGGGAATGAGCAGTTCTTC
CDR3aa: CASSLPAGGGNEQFF

v_gene: TRBV13
j_gene: TRBJ1-2
d_gene: TRBD1
abundance: once
CDR3nt: TGTGCCAGCAGCTTAGAATTAGGGACAGATACCTCGGAGGAGAAGGCTAACTATGGCTACACCTTC
CDR3aa: CASSLELGTDTSEEKANYGYTF

v_gene: TRBV14
j_gene: TRBJ1-5
d_gene: -
abundance: -
CDR3nt: TGTGCCAGCAGCCAAGATGAGTTTAGCAATCAGCCCCAGCATTTT
CDR3aa: CASSQDEFSNQPQHF

v_gene: TRBV28
j_gene: TRBJ1-5
d_gene: TRBD1
abundance: -
CDR3nt: TGTGCCAGCAGTCAACACTCGGGACAGGGAAATCAGCCCCAGCATTTT
CDR3aa: CASSQHSGQGNQPQHF

v_gene: TRBV18
j_gene: TRBJ2-6
d_gene: TRBD1
abundance: -
CDR3nt: TGTGCCAGCTCACCCCTAGGACAGGGAAACTCTGGGGCCAACGTCCTGACTTTC
CDR3aa: CASSPLGQGNSGANVLTF

v_gene: TRBV4-3
j_gene: TRBJ1-2
d_gene: TRBD1
abundance: -
CDR3nt: TGCGCCAGCAGCCGCACTATGGGGACAGGGGATGACTATGGCTACACCTTC
CDR3aa: CASSRTMGTGDDYGYTF

v_gene: TRBV10-3
j_gene: TRBJ2-2
d_gene: TRBD1
abundance: -
CDR3nt: TGTGCCATCAGGTCGGACAGGAGGAACACCGGGGAGCTGTTTTTT
CDR3aa: CAIRSDRRNTGELFF

v_gene: TRBV27
j_gene: TRBJ2-7
d_gene: TRBD1
abundance: -
CDR3nt: TGTGCCAGCAGTGTCGACAGGGGATCCTACGAGCAGTACTTC
CDR3aa: CASSVDRGSYEQYF

v_gene: TRBV28
j_gene: TRBJ2-2
d_gene: TRBD1
abundance: -
CDR3nt: TGTGCCAGCAGTTTCGACCGGGACAGCTACACCGGGGAGCTGTTTTTT
CDR3aa: CASSFDRDSYTGELFF

v_gene: TRBV14
j_gene: TRBJ2-7
d_gene: -
abundance: -
CDR3nt: TGTGCCAGCAGCCAAGTCCAGCGGAGGGTCGAGCAGTACTTC
CDR3aa: CASSQVQRRVEQYF

v_gene: TRBV2
j_gene: TRBJ2-7
d_gene: TRBD1
abundance: -
CDR3nt: TGTGCCAGCCGGCGGACAGGGACCTCCTACGAGCAGTACTTC
CDR3aa: CASRRTGTSYEQYF

v_gene: TRBV9
j_gene: TRBJ1-5
d_gene: TRBD1
abundance: -
CDR3nt: TGTGCCAGCAGCGAAACTGACAGGGTGAATCAGCCCCAGCATTTT
CDR3aa: CASSETDRVNQPQHF

v_gene: TRBV7-2
j_gene: TRBJ2-7
d_gene: TRBD1
abundance: -
CDR3nt: TGTGCCAGCAGCTTACGGACAGGGTTGCGGGATCGAGGCGAGCAGTACTTC
CDR3aa: CASSLRTGLRDRGEQYF

v_gene: TRBV5-6
j_gene: TRBJ2-3
d_gene: -
abundance: -
CDR3nt: TGTGCCAGCAGCCGCCCAGGGAACGAGGATACGCAGTATTTT
CDR3aa: CASSRPGNEDTQYF

v_gene: TRBV6-2/TRBV6-3
j_gene: TRBJ2-7
d_gene: TRBD1
abundance: -
CDR3nt: TGTGCCAGCAGTTACGCCGAGACCTCTCGGGACAGGGCCACCTACGAGCAGTACTTC
CDR3aa: CASSYAETSRDRATYEQYF

v_gene: TRBV15
j_gene: TRBJ1-2
d_gene: TRBD1
abundance: -
CDR3nt: TGTGCCACCAGCAGAGGGACAGGGGGCAACTATGGCTACACCTTC
CDR3aa: CATSRGTGGNYGYTF

v_gene: TRBV19
j_gene: TRBJ1-1
d_gene: TRBD1
abundance: -
CDR3nt: TGTGCCAGTAGTATAGATCTAGGGGGCACCACTGAAGCTTTCTTT
CDR3aa: CASSIDLGGTTEAFF

v_gene: TRBV11-2
j_gene: TRBJ2-1
d_gene: TRBD2
abundance: -
CDR3nt: TGTGCCAGCAGCTTAGATGTAGGTAGCGGGAGGGCCTGGTCCTACAATGAGCAGTTCTTC
CDR3aa: CASSLDVGSGRAWSYNEQFF

v_gene: TRBV2
j_gene: TRBJ2-5
d_gene: -
abundance: -
CDR3nt: TGTGCCAGCAACAGTCGGCGGCTAGCGTACCAGTACCAAGAGACCCAGTACTTC
CDR3aa: CASNSRRLAYQYQETQYF

v_gene: TRBV28
j_gene: TRBJ2-7
d_gene: TRBD1
abundance: -
CDR3nt: TGTGCCAGCAGGCGACAGGGGCCCTACGAGCAGTACTTC
CDR3aa: CASRRQGPYEQYF

v_gene: TRBV15
j_gene: TRBJ1-4
d_gene: TRBD1
abundance: -
CDR3nt: TGTGCCACCAGCAGAGGACAGGGGGCAACTAATGAAAAACTGTTTTTT
CDR3aa: CATSRGQGATNEKLFF

v_gene: TRBV3-1/TRBV3-2
j_gene: TRBJ2-1
d_gene: -
abundance: -
CDR3nt: TGTGCCAGCAGCCCCCTCCCGAGGGCCCAGTTGGAGCAGTTCTTC
CDR3aa: CASSPLPRAQLEQFF

v_gene: TRBV28
j_gene: TRBJ1-5
d_gene: TRBD1
abundance: -
CDR3nt: TGTGCCAGCAGTTTATCAAGCACGAGGGACAGGGGATTAGGTAGCAATCAGCCCCAGCATTTT
CDR3aa: CASSLSSTRDRGLGSNQPQHF

v_gene: TRBV27
j_gene: TRBJ2-1
d_gene: -
abundance: -
CDR3nt: TGTGCCAGCAGTTTATCGAGGCGGGTGGCCTACAATGAGCAGTTCTTC
CDR3aa: CASSLSRRVAYNEQFF

v_gene: TRBV5-6
j_gene: TRBJ1-4
d_gene: TRBD1
abundance: -
CDR3nt: TGTGCCAGCAGCCGGACAGGGATGGCTGAAAAACTGTTTTTT
CDR3aa: CASSRTGMAEKLFF

v_gene: TRBV7-9
j_gene: TRBJ1-1
d_gene: TRBD1
abundance: -
CDR3nt: TGTGCCAGCAGCTTAGGGCGGACAGGGGCTGAAACTGAAGCTTTCTTT
CDR3aa: CASSLGRTGAETEAFF

v_gene: TRBV11-1
j_gene: TRBJ1-5
d_gene: -
abundance: -
CDR3nt: TGTGCCAGCAGCTTAGACGGGTATAGCAATCAGCCCCAGCATTTT
CDR3aa: CASSLDGYSNQPQHF

v_gene: TRBV15
j_gene: TRBJ1-2
d_gene: -
abundance: -
CDR3nt: TGTGCCACCAGCAGAGATCCGGGTAGAGGTGGCTACACCTTC
CDR3aa: CATSRDPGRGGYTF

v_gene: TRBV12-3/TRBV12-4
j_gene: TRBJ2-7
d_gene: -
abundance: -
CDR3nt: TGTGCCAGCAGTTTTCAGGGGTCCTACGAGCAGTACTTC
CDR3aa: CASSFQGSYEQYF

v_gene: TRBV6-5
j_gene: TRBJ2-7
d_gene: -
abundance: -
CDR3nt: TGTGCCACCTCCTACTTCCCAGGGGCAGTCTACGAGCAGTACTTC
CDR3aa: CATSYFPGAVYEQYF

v_gene: TRBV5-1
j_gene: TRBJ1-1
d_gene: -
abundance: -
CDR3nt: TGCGCCAGCAGCCGGGTCGGCACTGAAGCTTTCTTT
CDR3aa: CASSRVGTEAFF

v_gene: TRBV30
j_gene: TRBJ1-2
d_gene: -
abundance: -
CDR3nt: TGTGCCTGGAGTGTATCCCCGGCTGACTCCTATGGCTACACCTTC
CDR3aa: CAWSVSPADSYGYTF

v_gene: TRBV7-2
j_gene: TRBJ2-7
d_gene: -
abundance: -
CDR3nt: TGTGCCAGCAGCTTAGGGGACACCCCCTACGAGCAGTACTTC
CDR3aa: CASSLGDTPYEQYF

v_gene: TRBV10-3
j_gene: TRBJ1-5
d_gene: TRBD1
abundance: -
CDR3nt: TGTGCCATCAGTGAGGACAGGGCGAATCAGCCCCAGCATTTT
CDR3aa: CAISEDRANQPQHF

v_gene: TRBV11-2
j_gene: TRBJ2-1
d_gene: -
abundance: -
CDR3nt: TGTGCCAGCGCTAATGCGGGCTATGAGCAGTTCTTC
CDR3aa: CASANAGYEQFF

v_gene: TRBV7-2
j_gene: TRBJ2-7
d_gene: -
abundance: -
CDR3nt: TGTGCCAGCAGCTTATCCGGCAGGGACTACGAGCAGTACTTC
CDR3aa: CASSLSGRDYEQYF

v_gene: TRBV3-1/TRBV3-2
j_gene: TRBJ2-2
d_gene: TRBD2
abundance: -
CDR3nt: TGTGCCAGCAGCCCCCGGACTAGCGGGGGGACCGGGGAGCTGTTTTTT
CDR3aa: CASSPRTSGGTGELFF

v_gene: TRBV7-2
j_gene: TRBJ2-1
d_gene: -
abundance: -
CDR3nt: TGTGCCAGCAGCTTAGAACAGGGTGGGTACAATGAGCAGTTCTTC
CDR3aa: CASSLEQGGYNEQFF

v_gene: TRBV2
j_gene: TRBJ2-3
d_gene: TRBD2
abundance: -
CDR3nt: TGTGCCAGCAGTGAATCTTCCGGGAGGGCTCGAGATACGCAGTATTTT
CDR3aa: CASSESSGRARDTQYF

v_gene: TRBV2
j_gene: TRBJ2-7
d_gene: TRBD1
abundance: -
CDR3nt: TGTGCCAGCAGTCTTCATAAGGACAGGGGGGGTACCTACGAGCAGTACTTC
CDR3aa: CASSLHKDRGGTYEQYF

v_gene: TRBV7-9
j_gene: TRBJ1-4
d_gene: -
abundance: -
CDR3nt: TGTGCCAGCAGAAAAAGTCTGGAGCTGAATGAAAAACTGTTTTTT
CDR3aa: CASRKSLELNEKLFF

v_gene: TRBV18
j_gene: TRBJ2-7
d_gene: TRBD2
abundance: -
CDR3nt: TGTGCCAGCTCACCCAGCGGGATCTCCTACGAGCAGTACTTC
CDR3aa: CASSPSGISYEQYF

v_gene: TRBV2
j_gene: TRBJ1-6
d_gene: -
abundance: -
CDR3nt: TGTGCCAGCAAATCGACAGAAAACACGAATTCACCCCTCCACTTT
CDR3aa: CASKSTENTNSPLHF

v_gene: TRBV5-3
j_gene: TRBJ1-2
d_gene: -
abundance: -
CDR3nt: TGTGCCAGAAGCTTGGACAAAAACTATGGCTACACCTTC
CDR3aa: CARSLDKNYGYTF

v_gene: TRBV27
j_gene: TRBJ1-2
d_gene: -
abundance: few
CDR3nt: TGTGCCAGCAGTTCAATCAACAGGGCTAGGGGCTACACCTTC
CDR3aa: CASSSINRARGYTF

v_gene: TRBV9
j_gene: TRBJ2-7
d_gene: -
abundance: -
CDR3nt: TGTGCCAGCAGCCCCACGGTGAAGATCATCCCCTACGAGCAGTACTTC
CDR3aa: CASSPTVKIIPYEQYF

v_gene: TRBV28
j_gene: TRBJ1-5
d_gene: TRBD1
abundance: -
CDR3nt: TGTGCCAGCAGTTTATCGAGGACAGGCCATCAGCCCCAGCATTTT
CDR3aa: CASSLSRTGHQPQHF

v_gene: TRBV27
j_gene: TRBJ2-7
d_gene: TRBD2
abundance: -
CDR3nt: TGTGCCAGCAGTTTCCAGGCGGGGGGCTCGCACGAGCAGTACTTC
CDR3aa: CASSFQAGGSHEQYF